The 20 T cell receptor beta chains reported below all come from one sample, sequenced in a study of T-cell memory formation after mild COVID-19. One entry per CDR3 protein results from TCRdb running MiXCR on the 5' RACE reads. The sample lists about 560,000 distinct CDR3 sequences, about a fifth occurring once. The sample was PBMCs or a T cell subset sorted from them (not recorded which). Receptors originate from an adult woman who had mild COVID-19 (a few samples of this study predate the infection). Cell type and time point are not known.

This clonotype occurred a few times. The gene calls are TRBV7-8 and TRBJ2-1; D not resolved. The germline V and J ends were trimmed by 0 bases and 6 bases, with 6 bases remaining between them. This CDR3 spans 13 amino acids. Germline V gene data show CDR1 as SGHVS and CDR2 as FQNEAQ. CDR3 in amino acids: CASSLAPVNEQFF. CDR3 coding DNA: TGTGCCAGCAGCTTAGCGCCAGTCAATGAGCAGTTCTTC. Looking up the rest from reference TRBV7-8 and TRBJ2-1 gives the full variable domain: GAGVSQSPRYKVAKRGQDVALRCDPISGHVSLFWYQQALGQGPEFLTYFQNEAQLDKSGLPSDRFFAERPEGSVSTLKIQRTQQEDSAVYLCASSLAPVNEQFFGPGTRLTVL.

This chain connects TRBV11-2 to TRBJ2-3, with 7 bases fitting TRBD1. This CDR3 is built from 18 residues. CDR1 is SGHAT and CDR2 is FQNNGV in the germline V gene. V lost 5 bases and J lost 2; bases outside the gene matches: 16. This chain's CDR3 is CASSPEVGGARLTDTQYF. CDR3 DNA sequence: TGTGCCAGCAGCCCAGAAGTAGGGGGCGCCAGGCTCACAGATACGCAGTATTTT.

CDR3 sequence reads: CASSPTESYEQYF. CDR3 bases: TGTGCCAGCAGCCCGACGGAGAGCTACGAGCAGTACTTC. The V and J genes are TRBV5-4 and TRBJ2-7; D gene unclear. The V end lost 4 bases, the J end lost 3 bases, and 11 bases lay between the germline ends. CDR3 length equals 13 residues. From germline, CDR1 is SGHNT and CDR2 YYREEE (reference sequence).

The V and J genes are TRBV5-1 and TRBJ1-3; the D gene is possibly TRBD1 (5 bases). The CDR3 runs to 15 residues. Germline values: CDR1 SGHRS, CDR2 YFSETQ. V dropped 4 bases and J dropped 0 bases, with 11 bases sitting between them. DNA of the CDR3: TGCGCCAGCAGCCCCGGGACGGCCTCTGGAAACACCATATATTTT. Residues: CASSPGTASGNTIYF.

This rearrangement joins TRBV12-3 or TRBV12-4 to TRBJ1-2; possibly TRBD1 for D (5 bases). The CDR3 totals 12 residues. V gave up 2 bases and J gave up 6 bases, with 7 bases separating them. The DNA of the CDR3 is TGTGCCAGCAGTTTATCAGGGAATGGCTACACCTTC. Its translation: CASSLSGNGYTF.

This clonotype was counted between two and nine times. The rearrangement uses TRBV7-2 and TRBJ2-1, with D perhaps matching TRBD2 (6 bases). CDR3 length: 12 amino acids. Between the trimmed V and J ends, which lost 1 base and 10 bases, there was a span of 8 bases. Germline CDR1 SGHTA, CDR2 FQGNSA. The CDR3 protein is CASSLGTIEQFF. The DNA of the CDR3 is TGTGCCAGCAGCTTAGGGACTATAGAGCAGTTCTTC. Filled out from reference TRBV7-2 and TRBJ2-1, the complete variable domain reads GAGVSQSPSNKVTEKGKDVELRCDPISGHTALYWYRQSLGQGLEFLIYFQGNSAPDKSGLPSDRFSAERTGGSVSTLTIQRTQQEDSAVYLCASSLGTIEQFFGPGTRLTVL.

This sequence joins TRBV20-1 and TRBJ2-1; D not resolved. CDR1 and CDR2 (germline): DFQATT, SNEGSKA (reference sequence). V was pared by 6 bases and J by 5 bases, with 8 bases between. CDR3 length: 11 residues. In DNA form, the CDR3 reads TGCAGTGCATTGGCGGACAATGAGCAGTTCTTC. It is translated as CSALADNEQFF.

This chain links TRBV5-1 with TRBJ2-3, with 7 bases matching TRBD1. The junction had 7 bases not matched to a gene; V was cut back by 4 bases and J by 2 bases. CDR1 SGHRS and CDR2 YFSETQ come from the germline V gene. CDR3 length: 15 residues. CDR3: CASSKGQEITDTQYF. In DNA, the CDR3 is TGCGCCAGCAGCAAAGGACAGGAGATCACAGATACGCAGTATTTT.

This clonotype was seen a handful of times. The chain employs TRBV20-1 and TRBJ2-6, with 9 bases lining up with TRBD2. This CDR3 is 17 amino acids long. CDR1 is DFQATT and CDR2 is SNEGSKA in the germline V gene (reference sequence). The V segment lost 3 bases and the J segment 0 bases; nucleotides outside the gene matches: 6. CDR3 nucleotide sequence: TGCAGTGCTAGTAGGCTAGCGGGGCACTCTGGGGCCAACGTCCTGACTTTC. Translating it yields CSASRLAGHSGANVLTF.

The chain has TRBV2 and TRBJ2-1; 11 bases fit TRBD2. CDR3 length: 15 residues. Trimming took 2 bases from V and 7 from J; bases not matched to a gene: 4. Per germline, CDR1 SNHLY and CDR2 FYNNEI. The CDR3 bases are TGTGCCAGCAGTGAAATACTAGCGGGAGATAATGAGCAGTTCTTC. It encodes CASSEILAGDNEQFF.

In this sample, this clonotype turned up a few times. CDR3 in DNA: TGTGCCAGCAGTTACTCCAACAACTACGAGCAGTACTTC. Translation: CASSYSNNYEQYF. The chain links TRBV6-5 to TRBJ2-7; no reliable D call. The CDR3 has 13 residues. The germline CDR1 and CDR2 sequences are MNHEY and SVGAGI. The V and J ends lost 0 bases and 3 bases respectively, with 6 bases between them.

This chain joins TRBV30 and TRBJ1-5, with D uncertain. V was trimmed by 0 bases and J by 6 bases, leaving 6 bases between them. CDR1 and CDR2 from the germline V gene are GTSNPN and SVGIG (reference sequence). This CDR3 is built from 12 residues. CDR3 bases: TGTGCCTGGAGTGTGAATACTCAGCCCCAGCATTTT. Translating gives CAWSVNTQPQHF.

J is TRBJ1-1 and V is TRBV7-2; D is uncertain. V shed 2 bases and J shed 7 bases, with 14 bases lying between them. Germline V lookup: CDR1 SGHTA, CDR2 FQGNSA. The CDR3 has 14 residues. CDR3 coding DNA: TGTGCCAGCAGCTTATTCCGGGATCCCCATGAAGCTTTCTTT. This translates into CASSLFRDPHEAFF.

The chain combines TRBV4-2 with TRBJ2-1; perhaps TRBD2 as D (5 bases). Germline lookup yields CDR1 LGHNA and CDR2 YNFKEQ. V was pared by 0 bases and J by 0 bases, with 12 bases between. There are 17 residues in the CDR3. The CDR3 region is CASSQDGLASSYNEQFF. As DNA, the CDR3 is TGTGCCAGCAGCCAAGATGGCCTAGCTAGCTCCTACAATGAGCAGTTCTTC.

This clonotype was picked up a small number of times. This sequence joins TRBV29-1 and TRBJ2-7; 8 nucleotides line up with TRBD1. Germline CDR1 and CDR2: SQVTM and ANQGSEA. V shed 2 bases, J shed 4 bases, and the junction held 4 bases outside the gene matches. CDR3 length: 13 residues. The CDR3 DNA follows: TGCAGCGTTGAACGAGGACAGGGATACGAGCAGTACTTC. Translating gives CSVERGQGYEQYF.

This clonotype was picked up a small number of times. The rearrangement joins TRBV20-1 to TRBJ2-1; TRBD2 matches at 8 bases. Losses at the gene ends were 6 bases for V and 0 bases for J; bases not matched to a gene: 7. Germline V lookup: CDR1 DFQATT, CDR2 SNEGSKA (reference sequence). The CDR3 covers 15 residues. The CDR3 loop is CSALGGLDSYNEQFF. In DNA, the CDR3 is TGCAGTGCCCTGGGGGGACTAGACTCCTACAATGAGCAGTTCTTC.

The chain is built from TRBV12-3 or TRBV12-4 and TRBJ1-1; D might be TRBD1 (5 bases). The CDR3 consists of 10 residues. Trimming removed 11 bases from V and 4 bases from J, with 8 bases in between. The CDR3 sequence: CACGGTEAFF. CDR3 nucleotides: TGTGCCTGCGGGGGCACTGAAGCTTTCTTT.

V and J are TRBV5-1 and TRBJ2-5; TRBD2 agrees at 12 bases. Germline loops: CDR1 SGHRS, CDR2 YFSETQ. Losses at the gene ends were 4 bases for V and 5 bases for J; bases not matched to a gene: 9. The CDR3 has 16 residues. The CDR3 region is CASSVLAGGTGETQYF. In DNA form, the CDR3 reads TGCGCCAGCAGCGTGCTAGCGGGAGGGACTGGGGAGACCCAGTACTTC.

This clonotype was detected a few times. CDR3 amino acids: CASSAWGGSTDTQYF. CDR3 nucleotides: TGCGCCAGCAGCGCCTGGGGGGGGAGCACAGATACGCAGTATTTT. The chain couples TRBV5-1 to TRBJ2-3; 7 bases map to TRBD2. The CDR3 contains 15 residues. In germline, CDR1 is SGHRS, CDR2 YFSETQ. Trimming took 4 bases from V and 0 from J; bases not matched to a gene: 5.

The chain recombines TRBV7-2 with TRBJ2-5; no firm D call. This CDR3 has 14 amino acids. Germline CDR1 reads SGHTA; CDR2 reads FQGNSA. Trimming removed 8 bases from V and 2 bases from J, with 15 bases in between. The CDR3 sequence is CASQFGRRQETQYF. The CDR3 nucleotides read TGTGCCAGCCAATTCGGACGGCGGCAAGAGACCCAGTACTTC.